The clone carrying this T cell receptor beta chain is classed as medium-sized. The data were obtained in a study of metastatic and nonmetastatic thyroid tumors. Before thyroid surgery, none of the patients had received any treatment. How the authors handled the data: A classifier of distant metastasis in papillary thyroid cancer was built from CDR3 differences (across clinicopathological groups). TCRdb re-called the PCR reads via MiXCR. TCRdb's processing, not the authors' own work, is the source of the V and J calls. This table has 45,000 to 65,000 clones, approximately 17% appearing once. The sequence was collected from a female donor with papillary thyroid cancer or a benign thyroid nodule (not recorded which). Some clones in this sample may be carry-over from other donors' samples. Material: blood.

This chain's CDR3 is CASSEASGSSYEQYF. The CDR3 coding sequence is TGTGCCAGCAGTGAAGCGAGCGGGAGCTCCTACGAGCAGTACTTC. The chain joins TRBV6-1 to TRBJ2-7; 8 bases map to TRBD2. The CDR3 consists of 15 residues. V lost 0 bases, J lost 0 bases, and 1 base stayed unmatched. Looked up from germline, CDR1 is MNHNS and CDR2 is SASEGT.